A single sample gave rise to the 21 T cell receptor beta chains below, sequenced in a study of Ad26.COV2.S vaccination and SARS-CoV-2 variants. Generated by immunoSEQ multiplex PCR, the TCRdb table keeps only in-frame clones and is missing some. The sample yields about 410,000 clones, about 88% seen once. The treatment here: 19 received Ad26.COV2.S at low or high dose, single or two shots; about 5 received placebo; per-sample allocation not given. The investigators took samples on day 63 after the first vaccine or placebo injection. Source: peripheral blood, taken in a trial of Ad26.COV2.S vaccine versus placebo. Every receptor here comes from a person between 18 and 59 years old who received the Ad26.COV2.S COVID-19 vaccine or a placebo.

This clone was observed a single time. DNA for the CDR3: TGTGCCAGCAGCGTAGTGCACCAGGCGTTATTTCGACCCCAGCATTTT. Translated: CASSVVHQALFRPQHF. The chain carries TRBV9 and TRBJ1-5, with no clear D. Per the germline V gene, CDR1 is SGDLS and CDR2 is YYNGEE. V was shortened by 0 bases and J by 10 bases, with 20 bases between the two germline ends. This CDR3 has 16 amino acids.

The chain is built from TRBV13 and TRBJ2-3; 9 bases are a match to TRBD2. Germline CDR1 reads PRHDT; CDR2 reads FYEKMQ (reference sequence). The length of the CDR3 is 16 residues. The J segment lost 0 bases and the V segment lost 4 bases, leaving 5 bases of the junction unmatched. CDR3 sequence: CASSSFTSGSTDTQYF. CDR3 DNA: TGTGCCAGCAGCTCGTTCACTAGCGGGAGCACAGATACGCAGTATTTT.

This sequence joins TRBV2 and TRBJ2-7, with TRBD2 matching 7 bases. Germline lookup yields CDR1 SNHLY and CDR2 FYNNEI. With 6 bases clipped from V and 5 bases from J, the junction kept 13 bases outside the gene matches. The CDR3 length is 15 residues. CDR3 sequence reads: CASRSDVTSIHEQYF. In nucleotides, the CDR3 is TGTGCCAGCAGAAGTGATGTGACTAGCATCCACGAGCAGTACTTC. The variable domain in full, completed from reference TRBV2 and TRBJ2-7, reads EPEVTQTPSHQVTQMGQEVILRCVPISNHLYFYWYRQILGQKVEFLVSFYNNEISEKSEIFDDQFSVERPDGSNFTLKIRSTKLEDSAMYFCASRSDVTSIHEQYFGPGTRLTVT.

The chain employs TRBV6-5 and TRBJ1-6; 8 bases are a match to TRBD1. V trimming: 6 bases; J trimming: 7 bases; junction bases outside the gene matches: 8. This CDR3 spans 15 amino acids. Germline V gives CDR1 MNHEY, CDR2 SVGAGI. As DNA, the CDR3 is TGTGCCAGCAGCTCAGGGGCAGGGGGCAATTCACCCCTCCACTTT. Translated, it gives CASSSGAGGNSPLHF.

This chain connects TRBV19 to TRBJ1-5; the D gene is possibly TRBD1 (5 bases). Germline V gene data show CDR1 as LNHDA and CDR2 as SQIVND (reference sequence). With 9 bases removed from V and 2 bases from J, the gap between germline ends came to 14 bases. This CDR3 contains 14 residues. The CDR3 nucleotides read TGTGCCAGCATGCGCGGGGGGGGCAATCAGCCCCAGCATTTT. It is translated as CASMRGGGNQPQHF.

There are a few counts of this clone. The chain couples TRBV27 to TRBJ1-2; a possible D gene is TRBD1 (5 bases). The germline V gene has CDR1 MNHEY and CDR2 SMNVEV (reference sequence). The length of the CDR3 is 14 residues. V dropped 0 bases and J dropped 3 bases, with 8 bases sitting between them. In nucleotides, the CDR3 is TGTGCCAGCAGTTTATCTGTGGGGGACTATGGCTACACCTTC. This codes for CASSLSVGDYGYTF.

The rearrangement uses TRBV13 and TRBJ2-3; D is possibly TRBD2 (5 bases). Germline V lookup: CDR1 PRHDT, CDR2 FYEKMQ (reference sequence). The CDR3 runs 15 residues. Deletions cut 0 bases from V and 4 bases from J, with 11 bases between. The CDR3 protein is CASSLGFSEADTQYF. DNA of the CDR3: TGTGCCAGCAGCTTAGGCTTTAGCGAGGCAGATACGCAGTATTTT.

This clone was counted between two and nine times. The rearrangement links TRBV7-2 to TRBJ2-2, with 13 bases that match TRBD2. This CDR3 region has 17 residues. Looked up from germline, CDR1 is SGHTA and CDR2 is FQGNSA. The junction had 9 bases not matched to a gene; V was cut back by 5 bases and J by 6 bases. The CDR3 protein is CASSTGLAGVLSGELFF. DNA of the CDR3: TGTGCCAGCAGCACCGGACTAGCGGGAGTGTTGTCCGGGGAGCTGTTTTTT.

The rearrangement links TRBV7-9 to TRBJ1-1; TRBD1 aligns across 9 bases. The length of the CDR3 is 17 residues. V shed 5 bases, J shed 3 bases, and the junction held 13 bases outside the gene matches. CDR1 SEHNR and CDR2 FQNEAQ come from the germline V gene (reference sequence). This chain's CDR3 is CASSRRPRQGGHTEAFF. The CDR3 bases are TGTGCCAGCAGCCGGCGACCGAGACAGGGGGGACACACTGAAGCTTTCTTT.

The V call is TRBV5-6, the J call TRBJ1-2; D gene ambiguous. Between the trimmed V and J ends, which lost 0 bases and 5 bases, there was a span of 14 bases. Per the germline V gene, CDR1 is SGHDT and CDR2 is YYEEEE. This CDR3 spans 15 amino acids. CDR3 nucleotides: TGTGCCAGCAGCTTGGGGACGAGGACCCTTTATGGCTACACCTTC. Translated, it gives CASSLGTRTLYGYTF.

This chain uses TRBV4-2 with TRBJ1-1; 8 positions match TRBD1. The CDR3 runs to 14 residues. The V segment lost 4 bases and the J segment 4 bases; nucleotides outside the gene matches: 5. The germline V gene encodes CDR1 LGHNA and CDR2 YNFKEQ. The CDR3 is CASSLTGGGTEAFF. In DNA, the CDR3 is TGTGCCAGCAGCCTCACAGGGGGGGGCACTGAAGCTTTCTTT.

The gene calls are TRBV30 and TRBJ1-1; D not certain. The CDR3 runs to 11 residues. Trimming took off 3 bases at V and 8 bases at J, with 10 bases between the two ends. Germline V CDR1 and CDR2: GTSNPN, SVGIG (reference sequence). The CDR3 coding sequence is TGTGCCTGGAGAAACAGCCTCGAAGCTTTCTTT. Translation gives CAWRNSLEAFF.

The chain employs TRBV11-2 and TRBJ1-1; perhaps TRBD1 as D (6 bases). V lost 5 bases to trimming and J lost 4 bases, with 20 bases between them. The CDR3 spans 16 residues. From germline, CDR1 is SGHAT and CDR2 FQNNGV. CDR3 in amino acids: CASSRGGDISFTEAFF. DNA of the CDR3: TGTGCCAGCAGCCGGGGGGGGGACATAAGTTTCACTGAAGCTTTCTTT.

This CDR3 is CASSDQMNTEAFF. CDR3 sequence (DNA): TGTGCCAGCAGCGATCAGATGAACACTGAAGCTTTCTTT. The chain combines TRBV3-1 (or the pseudogene TRBV3-2) with TRBJ1-1, with no clear D. Trimming removed 5 bases from V and 0 bases from J, with 7 bases in between. This CDR3 comprises 13 residues. Germline V gene data show CDR1 as LGHDT and CDR2 as YNNKEL (reference sequence).

CDR3 protein: CASSLSLTRAGANVLTF. The CDR3 bases are TGTGCCAGCAGTTTATCCCTAACAAGGGCGGGGGCCAACGTCCTGACTTTC. J is TRBJ2-6 and V is TRBV27; D unresolved. The CDR3 is made up of 17 amino acids. The ends were cut back, 0 bases at V and 4 bases at J, with 13 bases in the middle. Germline V gene lookup returns CDR1 MNHEY and CDR2 SMNVEV (reference sequence).

The chain has TRBV29-1 and TRBJ2-2; 8 nucleotides align to TRBD2. Germline CDR1 and CDR2: SQVTM and ANQGSEA. The CDR3 is 17 amino acids. Germline trimming cut 3 bases from V and 6 bases from J; bases unmatched to any gene: 15. The CDR3 protein is CSVDPTGGATVSGELFF. Written as DNA, the CDR3 is TGCAGCGTTGACCCCACCGGGGGGGCGACGGTATCCGGGGAGCTGTTTTTT.

This clone was counted only a few times. The gene calls are TRBV2 and TRBJ1-6, with a tentative D call TRBD1 (6 bases). Germline assignment: CDR1 SNHLY and CDR2 FYNNEI. The CDR3 is 16 amino acids. The V and J ends lost 6 bases and 4 bases respectively, with 16 bases between them. Written as DNA, the CDR3 is TGTGCCAGCAGCCACAACAGGGATATTTATAATTCACCCCTCCACTTT. Translating gives CASSHNRDIYNSPLHF.

The rearrangement uses TRBV13 and TRBJ1-2; D unclear. Trimming took off 3 bases at V and 3 bases at J, with 8 bases between the two ends. This CDR3 is built from 13 residues. Germline lookup yields CDR1 PRHDT and CDR2 FYEKMQ (reference sequence). CDR3 in DNA: TGTGCCAGCAGCTTCATTCCGGACTATGGCTACACCTTC. This gives the protein CASSFIPDYGYTF.

This clone was detected a few times. V is TRBV28 and J is TRBJ1-2, with D perhaps TRBD1 (5 bases). The CDR3 loop spans 14 amino acids. Trimming removed 7 bases from V and 6 bases from J, with 18 bases in between. CDR1 and CDR2 (germline): MDHEN, SYDVKM. CDR3 residues: CASTPPGRGNGYTF. The CDR3 DNA sequence: TGTGCCAGCACCCCGCCGGGACGGGGAAATGGCTACACCTTC.

The rearrangement joins TRBV9 to TRBJ2-3; D is undetermined. Germline V lookup: CDR1 SGDLS, CDR2 YYNGEE. V lost 0 bases and J 0 bases, leaving 11 bases between the germline ends. There are 16 residues in the CDR3. The CDR3 DNA reads TGTGCCAGCAGCGTAGAGTCAGTCCGCAGCACAGATACGCAGTATTTT. This gives the protein CASSVESVRSTDTQYF.

The gene calls are TRBV24-1 and TRBJ1-5, with TRBD1 matching over 7 bases. Trimming removed 6 bases from V and 3 bases from J; junction bases left unmatched: 4. The germline V gene has CDR1 KGHDR and CDR2 SFDVKD. This CDR3 has 14 residues. The CDR3 protein is CATSRTGDNQPQHF. DNA for the CDR3: TGTGCCACCAGTCGGACAGGAGACAATCAGCCCCAGCATTTT.